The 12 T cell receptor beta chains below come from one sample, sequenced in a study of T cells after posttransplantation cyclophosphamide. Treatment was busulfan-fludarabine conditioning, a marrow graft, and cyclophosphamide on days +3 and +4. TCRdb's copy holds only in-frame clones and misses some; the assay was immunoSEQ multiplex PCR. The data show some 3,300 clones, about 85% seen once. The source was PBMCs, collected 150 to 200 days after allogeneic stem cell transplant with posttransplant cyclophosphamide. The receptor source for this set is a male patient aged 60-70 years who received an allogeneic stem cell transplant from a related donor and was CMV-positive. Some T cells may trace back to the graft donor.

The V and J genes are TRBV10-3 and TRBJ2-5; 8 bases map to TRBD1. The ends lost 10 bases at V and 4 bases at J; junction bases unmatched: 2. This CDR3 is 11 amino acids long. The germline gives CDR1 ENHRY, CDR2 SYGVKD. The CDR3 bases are TGTGCCACTGGGACAGGAGAGACCCAGTACTTC. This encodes CATGTGETQYF.

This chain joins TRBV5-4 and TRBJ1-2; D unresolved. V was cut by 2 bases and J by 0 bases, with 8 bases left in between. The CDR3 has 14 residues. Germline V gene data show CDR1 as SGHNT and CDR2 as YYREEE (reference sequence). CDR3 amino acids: CASSLPGANYGYTF. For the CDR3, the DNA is TGTGCCAGCAGCTTACCCGGGGCTAACTATGGCTACACCTTC.

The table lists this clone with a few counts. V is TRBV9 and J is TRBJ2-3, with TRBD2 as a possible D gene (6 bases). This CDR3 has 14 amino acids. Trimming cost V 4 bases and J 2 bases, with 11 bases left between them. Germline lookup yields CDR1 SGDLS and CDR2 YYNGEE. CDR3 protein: CASSPRDSTDTQYF. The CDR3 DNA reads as TGTGCCAGCAGCCCACGGGACTCCACAGATACGCAGTATTTT.

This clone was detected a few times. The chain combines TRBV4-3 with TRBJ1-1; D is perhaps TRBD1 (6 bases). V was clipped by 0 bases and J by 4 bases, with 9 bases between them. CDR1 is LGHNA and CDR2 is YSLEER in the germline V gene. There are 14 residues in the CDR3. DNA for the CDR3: TGCGCCAGCAGCCAAGATGGACAGAGCACTGAAGCTTTCTTT. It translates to CASSQDGQSTEAFF.

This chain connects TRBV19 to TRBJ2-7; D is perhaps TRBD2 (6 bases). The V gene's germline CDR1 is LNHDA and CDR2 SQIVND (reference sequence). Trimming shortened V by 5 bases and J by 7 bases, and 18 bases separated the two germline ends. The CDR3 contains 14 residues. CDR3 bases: TGTGCCAGTAGTCCTGACCGCGGGGTGTGGGAGCAGTACTTC. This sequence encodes CASSPDRGVWEQYF.

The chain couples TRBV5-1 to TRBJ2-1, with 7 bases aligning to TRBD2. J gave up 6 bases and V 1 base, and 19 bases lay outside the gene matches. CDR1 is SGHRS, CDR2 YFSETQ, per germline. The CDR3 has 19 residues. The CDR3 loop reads CASSLWGGDTSSGVNEQFF. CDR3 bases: TGCGCCAGCAGCTTGTGGGGGGGAGATACTAGTAGTGGTGTCAATGAGCAGTTCTTC.

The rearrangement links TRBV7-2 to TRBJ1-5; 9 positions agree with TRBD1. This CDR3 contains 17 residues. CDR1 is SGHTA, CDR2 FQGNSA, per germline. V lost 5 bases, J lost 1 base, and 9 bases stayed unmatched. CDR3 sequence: CASSTGTGSSSNQPQHF. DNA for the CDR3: TGTGCCAGCAGCACCGGGACAGGGTCGTCGAGCAATCAGCCCCAGCATTTT.

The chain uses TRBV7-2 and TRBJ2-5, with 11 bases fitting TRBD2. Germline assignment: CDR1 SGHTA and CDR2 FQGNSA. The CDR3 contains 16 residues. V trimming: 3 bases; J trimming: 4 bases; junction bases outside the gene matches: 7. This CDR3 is CASSFPGLAASETQYF. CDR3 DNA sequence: TGTGCCAGCAGCTTCCCGGGACTAGCGGCTTCAGAGACCCAGTACTTC.

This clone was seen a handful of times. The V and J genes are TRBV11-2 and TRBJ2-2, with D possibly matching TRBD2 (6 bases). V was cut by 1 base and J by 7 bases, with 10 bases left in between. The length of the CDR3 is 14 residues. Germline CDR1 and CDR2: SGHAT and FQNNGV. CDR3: CASSLGSGVGELFF. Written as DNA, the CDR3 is TGTGCCAGCAGCTTAGGTTCGGGGGTCGGGGAGCTGTTTTTT.

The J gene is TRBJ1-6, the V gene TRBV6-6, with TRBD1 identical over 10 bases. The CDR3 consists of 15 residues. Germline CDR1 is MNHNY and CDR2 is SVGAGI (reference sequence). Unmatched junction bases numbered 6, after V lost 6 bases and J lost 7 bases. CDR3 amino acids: CASRTPGQGNSPLHF. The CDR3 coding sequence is TGTGCCAGCAGAACCCCGGGACAGGGGAATTCACCCCTCCACTTT.

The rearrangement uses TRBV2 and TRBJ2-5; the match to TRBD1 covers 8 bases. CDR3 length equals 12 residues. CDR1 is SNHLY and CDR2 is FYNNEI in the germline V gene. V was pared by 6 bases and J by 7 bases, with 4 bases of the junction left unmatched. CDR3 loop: CASSDRGWTQYF. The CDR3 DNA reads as TGTGCCAGCAGCGACAGGGGTTGGACCCAGTACTTC.

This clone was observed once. The CDR3 loop reads CASSLRRGFYEQYF. The CDR3 DNA is TGTGCCAGCAGCTTACGGAGAGGGTTCTACGAGCAGTACTTC. This rearrangement joins TRBV7-8 to TRBJ2-7; tentatively, D is TRBD2 (5 bases). CDR1 SGHVS and CDR2 FQNEAQ come from the germline V gene. Trimming cost V 2 bases and J 3 bases, with 11 bases left between them. The CDR3 covers 14 residues. Looking up the rest from reference TRBV7-8 and TRBJ2-7 gives the full variable domain: GAGVSQSPRYKVAKRGQDVALRCDPISGHVSLFWYQQALGQGPEFLTYFQNEAQLDKSGLPSDRFFAERPEGSVSTLKIQRTQQEDSAVYLCASSLRRGFYEQYFGPGTRLTVT.